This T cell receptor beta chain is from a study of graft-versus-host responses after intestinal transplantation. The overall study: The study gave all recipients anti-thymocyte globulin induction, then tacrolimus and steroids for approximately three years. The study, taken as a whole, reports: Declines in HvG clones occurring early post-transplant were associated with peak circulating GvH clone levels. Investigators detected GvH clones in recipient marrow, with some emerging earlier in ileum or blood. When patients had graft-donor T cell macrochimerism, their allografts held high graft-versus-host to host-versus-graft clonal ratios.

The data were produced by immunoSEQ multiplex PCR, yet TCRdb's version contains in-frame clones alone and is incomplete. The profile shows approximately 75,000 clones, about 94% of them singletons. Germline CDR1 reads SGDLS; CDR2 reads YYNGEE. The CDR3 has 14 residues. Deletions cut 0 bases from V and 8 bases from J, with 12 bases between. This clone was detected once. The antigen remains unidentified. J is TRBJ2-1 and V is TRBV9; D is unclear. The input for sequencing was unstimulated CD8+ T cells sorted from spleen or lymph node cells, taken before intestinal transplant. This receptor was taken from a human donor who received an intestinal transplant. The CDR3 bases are TGTGCCAGCAGCGTAGCCCCCCCAGGACATGAGCAGTTCTTC. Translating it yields CASSVAPPGHEQFF. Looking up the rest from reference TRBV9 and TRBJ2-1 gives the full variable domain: DSGVTQTPKHLITATGQRVTLRCSPRSGDLSVYWYQQSLDQGLQFLIQYYNGEERAKGNILERFSAQQFPDLHSELNLSSLELGDSALYFCASSVAPPGHEQFFGPGTRLTVL.